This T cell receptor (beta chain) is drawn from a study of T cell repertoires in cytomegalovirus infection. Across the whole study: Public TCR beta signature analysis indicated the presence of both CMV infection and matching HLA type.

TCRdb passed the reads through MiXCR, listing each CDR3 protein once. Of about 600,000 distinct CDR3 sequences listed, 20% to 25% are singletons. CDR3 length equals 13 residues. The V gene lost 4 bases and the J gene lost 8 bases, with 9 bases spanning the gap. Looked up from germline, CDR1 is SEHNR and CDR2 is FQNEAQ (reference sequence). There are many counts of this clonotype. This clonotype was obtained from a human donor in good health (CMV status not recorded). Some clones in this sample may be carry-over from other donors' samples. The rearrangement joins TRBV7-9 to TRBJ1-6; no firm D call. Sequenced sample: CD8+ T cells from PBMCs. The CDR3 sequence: CASSSPQDSPLHF. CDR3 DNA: TGTGCCAGCAGCTCCCCCCAGGATTCACCCCTCCACTTT. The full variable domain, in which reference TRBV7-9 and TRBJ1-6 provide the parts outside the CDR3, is DTGVSQNPRHKITKRGQNVTFRCDPISEHNRLYWYRQTLGQGPEFLTYFQNEAQLEKSRLLSDRFSAERPKGSFSTLEIQRTEQGDSAMYLCASSSPQDSPLHFGNGTRLTVT.